This T cell receptor (beta chain) was profiled in a study of neurological immune-mediated disorders. In its sample, this clonotype ranks as medium-sized. What it recognizes is unknown. Study observations and caveats: Across subjects, expanded clones had no CDR3 amino acid sequences in common, pointing to private repertoires in all groups. HTLV-1-associated myelopathy displayed the greatest TCR clonal expansion, and multiple sclerosis exhibited the smallest, lower than that of healthy controls.

The CDR3 is 13 residues long. Germline V gene sequence: CDR1 SGHDN, CDR2 FVKESK. V lost 1 base to trimming and J lost 9 bases, with 13 bases between them. With 10-nucleotide random UMIs included, cDNA was synthesized by 5'RACE. From 15-18 subjects, each sequencing run yielded over 180 million TCR-beta sequences. A single record per CDR3 protein comes from TCRdb applying MiXCR to the 5' RACE reads. The table has approximately 24,000 distinct CDR3 sequences, 13% seen once. The TCR originated in a woman between 35 and 50 years old with HTLV-1-associated myelopathy (HAM/TSP). Material: PBMCs. The chain has TRBV14 and TRBJ2-7; D is unclear. This CDR3 is CASSQAGLSVQYV. In DNA, the CDR3 is TGTGCCAGCAGCCAAGCCGGGCTATCGGTGCAGTACGTC.